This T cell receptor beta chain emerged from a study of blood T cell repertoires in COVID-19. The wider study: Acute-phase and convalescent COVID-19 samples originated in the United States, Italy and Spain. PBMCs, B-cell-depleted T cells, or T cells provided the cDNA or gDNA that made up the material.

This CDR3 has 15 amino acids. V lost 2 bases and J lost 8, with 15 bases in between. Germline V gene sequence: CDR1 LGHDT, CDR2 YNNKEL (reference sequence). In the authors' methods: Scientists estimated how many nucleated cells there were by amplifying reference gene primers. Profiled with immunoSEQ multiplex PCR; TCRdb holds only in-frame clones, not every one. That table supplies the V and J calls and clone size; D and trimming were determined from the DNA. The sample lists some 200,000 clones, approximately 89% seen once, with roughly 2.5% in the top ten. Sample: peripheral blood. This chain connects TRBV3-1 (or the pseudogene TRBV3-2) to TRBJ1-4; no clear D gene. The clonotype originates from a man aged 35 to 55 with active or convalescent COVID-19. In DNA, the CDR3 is TGTGCCAGCAGCCAATGGGAGGGTCATAGCGAAAAACTGTTTTTT. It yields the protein CASSQWEGHSEKLFF.